This TCR beta chain was captured in a study of blood T cell repertoires in COVID-19. Overall study: Both acute and convalescent COVID-19 samples were obtained from the United States, Italy and Spain. Nucleic acid was either cDNA or gDNA, and it came from T cells, B-cell-depleted T cells, or PBMCs.

Germline V gene lookup returns CDR1 SGHVS and CDR2 FQNEAQ. There are 15 residues in the CDR3. V was clipped by 3 bases and J by 2 bases; unmatched bases: 5. Per the original methods: Researchers report that nucleated cell counts were estimated from reference gene primer amplification. The data were produced by immunoSEQ multiplex PCR, yet TCRdb's version contains in-frame clones alone and is incomplete. V, J and clone size are taken as reported in that table, and D and trimming were inferred from the DNA itself. The repertoire holds 70,000 to 85,000 clones, about 88% seen once, with more than 2.5% in the top ten.

The sequenced material came from peripheral blood. V is TRBV7-8 and J is TRBJ2-3; 7 bases match TRBD1. This clonotype was sampled from a man in his sixties or seventies with active or convalescent COVID-19. CDR3 sequence reads: CASSFPGQLTDTQYF. The CDR3 coding sequence is TGTGCCAGCAGCTTTCCGGGACAGCTCACAGATACGCAGTATTTT. The full variable domain, its missing parts supplied by reference TRBV7-8 and TRBJ2-3, is GAGVSQSPRYKVAKRGQDVALRCDPISGHVSLFWYQQALGQGPEFLTYFQNEAQLDKSGLPSDRFFAERPEGSVSTLKIQRTQQEDSAVYLCASSFPGQLTDTQYFGPGTRLTVL.